This T cell receptor (beta chain) was documented in a study of T cells expressing NK-cell markers. CDR3 size: 16 residues. The germline V gene encodes CDR1 SQVTM and CDR2 ANQGSEA. TCRdb reprocessed the 5' RACE reads and stores each CDR3 protein as one record, lacking DNA. The listing records about 550,000 distinct CDR3 sequences. This TCR came from a man aged 18 to 29 in good health. Sequenced sample: blood T cells: a sorted CD56 or NKG2C T cell subset, CD4+ or CD8+ T cells, or bulk PBMC T cells (not recorded which). The rearrangement joins TRBV29-1 to TRBJ2-2; absent DNA, TCRdb's TRBD2 call cannot be checked. Here the CDR3 reads CSALWRDLRNTGELFF.